This TCR beta chain was identified during a study of blood T cells in healthy people across ages. General study results and limits: Significant beta diversity loss was already apparent by age approximately 36, declining roughly linearly. More naive CD4+ cells and higher diversity were found in long-lived than in aged donors.

CDR1 and CDR2 from the germline V gene are DFQATT and SNEGSKA (reference sequence). The CDR3 covers 11 residues. Note on this clonotype: As yet, its antigen is unknown. At one end, the junction sequence differs from germline, possibly due to a read error.

Healthy Caucasian individuals from Russia aged about 6 to 100 were enrolled as donors. Per sample, no less than 5 micrograms of total RNA were extracted. Then a second PCR, running roughly 7 to 11 cycles, was carried out with a sample-barcoded 5' primer and a J-beta primer mix. TCRdb redid the calling of the 5' RACE reads with MiXCR, one entry per CDR3 protein. The repertoire consists of some 1.5 million distinct CDR3 sequences, with approximately 28% occurring once and the leading ten covering around 7.7%. The specimen sequenced was blood. This clonotype was sampled from a woman in her thirties in good health. The rearrangement uses TRBV20-1 and TRBJ1-1; no clear D gene. The CDR3 sequence: CSAARNTETFF. CDR3 coding DNA: TGCAGTGCAGCAAGGAACACTGAAACTTTCTTT.